These 18 T cell receptor beta chains were sequenced from one sample in a study of cytomegalovirus exposure and HLA in healthy donors. Primers for the PCR totalled 60 Vbeta and 13 Jbeta. Clones were sequenced by immunoSEQ multiplex PCR, and TCRdb holds only the in-frame ones, with some missing. The table has about 180,000 clones, roughly four fifths seen once; the top ten hold about 0.5%. Input material: PBMCs. The receptors were gathered from a woman in her forties or fifties in good health and CMV-seronegative.

V gene TRBV4-1 combines with J gene TRBJ1-2; no clear D. Per the germline V gene, CDR1 is MGHRA and CDR2 is YSYEKL. The CDR3 sequence is 16 residues long. Trimming took off 0 bases at V and 2 bases at J, with 13 bases between the two ends. The CDR3, as DNA: TGCGCCAGCAGCCAAGACTTTACCGGAGGCAACTATGGCTACACCTTC. Protein: CASSQDFTGGNYGYTF.

CDR3 amino acids: CASSQGWVGGGQPQHF. The DNA of the CDR3 is TGTGCCAGCAGCCAAGGGTGGGTGGGAGGAGGGCAGCCCCAGCATTTT. This chain joins TRBV7-8 and TRBJ1-5; D remains unclear. The CDR3 covers 16 residues. V was pared by 5 bases and J by 7 bases, with 21 bases between. CDR1 is SGHVS, CDR2 FQNEAQ, per germline.

This clone was seen only a few times. The chain carries TRBV5-1 and TRBJ1-4; 8 bases are a match to TRBD1. Per germline, CDR1 SGHRS and CDR2 YFSETQ. V gave up 2 bases and J gave up 4 bases; unmatched junction bases: 7. The CDR3 spans 16 residues. The CDR3 coding sequence is TGCGCCAGCAGCTTCAACCGACAGGGGATTAATGAAAAACTGTTTTTT. Protein product: CASSFNRQGINEKLFF.

J is TRBJ2-3 and V is TRBV27, with a tentative D call TRBD1 (5 bases). The CDR3 covers 13 residues. Trimming stripped 4 bases from V and 2 bases from J, with 7 bases between. Germline values: CDR1 MNHEY, CDR2 SMNVEV (reference sequence). DNA of the CDR3: TGTGCCAGCAGTTCCAGGGACACAGATACGCAGTATTTT. Translation gives CASSSRDTDTQYF.

The chain is built from TRBV6-5 and TRBJ1-5; 7 nucleotides match TRBD1. From germline, CDR1 is MNHEY and CDR2 SVGAGI. The CDR3 totals 14 residues. V shed 6 bases and J 0 bases; nucleotides not matched to a gene: 2. CDR3 loop: CASRRQGSNQPQHF. DNA for the CDR3: TGTGCCAGCAGACGACAGGGTAGCAATCAGCCCCAGCATTTT.

This chain joins TRBV18 and TRBJ2-7; TRBD1 matches at 7 bases. From germline, CDR1 is KGHSH and CDR2 LQKENI. The J segment lost 3 bases and the V segment lost 4 bases, leaving 0 bases of the junction unmatched. This CDR3 comprises 12 residues. CDR3 nucleotides: TGTGCCAGCTCACGGGACAGCTACGAGCAGTACTTC. Its translation: CASSRDSYEQYF.

This clone occurred once. The gene calls are TRBV9 and TRBJ1-1, with D perhaps matching TRBD1 (6 bases). The CDR3 consists of 14 residues. V lost 1 base and J 3 bases, leaving 10 bases between the germline ends. Germline CDR1 is SGDLS and CDR2 is YYNGEE. The CDR3 DNA reads TGTGCCAGCAGCGTATTACAGGGCGACACTGAAGCTTTCTTT. Its translation: CASSVLQGDTEAFF.

The genes are TRBV10-1 and TRBJ2-1, with D maybe TRBD1 (6 bases). Germline lookup yields CDR1 WNHNN and CDR2 SYGVQD (reference sequence). V was trimmed by 11 bases and J by 1 base, leaving 12 bases between them. This CDR3 comprises 13 residues. The CDR3: CAQQGGSYNEQFF. The CDR3 DNA is TGCGCCCAGCAAGGGGGTTCCTACAATGAGCAGTTCTTC.

The genes are TRBV27 and TRBJ2-5; TRBD2 matches at 10 bases. The end of the DNA is better explained by TRBJ2-7, so the J call may be wrong. CDR1 is MNHEY and CDR2 is SMNVEV in the germline V gene (reference sequence). This CDR3 is built from 14 residues. DNA for the CDR3: TGTGCCAGCAGTTCCCTAGCGGGAGTCCCCGAGCAGTACTTC. This gives the protein CASSSLAGVPEQYF.

About this clone: This CDR3 is also generated by other DNA sequences in the sample. This chain links TRBV28 with TRBJ1-2; D unclear. V was shortened by 1 base and J by 5 bases, with 5 bases between the two germline ends. CDR1 and CDR2 (germline): MDHEN, SYDVKM. The CDR3 is 12 amino acids. The CDR3: CASSLSGYGYTF. The CDR3 DNA reads TGTGCCAGCAGTTTATCAGGTTATGGCTACACCTTC.

The chain employs TRBV7-9 and TRBJ2-5; weak D call: TRBD1 (5 bases). The CDR3 is 13 residues long. Trimming stripped 2 bases from V and 2 bases from J, with 6 bases between. Germline V CDR1 and CDR2: SEHNR, FQNEAQ (reference sequence). The DNA of the CDR3 is TGTGCCAGCAGCTTACAGGGACAAGAGACCCAGTACTTC. Its protein is CASSLQGQETQYF.

The CDR3 region has the DNA TGTGCCAGCAGTCCCACTGACACATACAATGAGCAGTTCTTC. Encoded protein: CASSPTDTYNEQFF. The chain has TRBV6-1 and TRBJ2-1; D uncertain. Germline CDR1 reads MNHNS; CDR2 reads SASEGT. Trimming pared 5 bases from V and 4 bases from J, leaving 12 bases between. CDR3 length equals 14 residues.

The rearrangement links TRBV7-9 to TRBJ2-1; 10 bases align to TRBD1. The V segment lost 4 bases and the J segment 2 bases; nucleotides outside the gene matches: 5. The CDR3 totals 16 residues. Germline V gene sequence: CDR1 SEHNR, CDR2 FQNEAQ (reference sequence). The CDR3 sequence is CASSSGTGAAYNEQFF. CDR3 DNA sequence: TGTGCCAGCAGCTCGGGGACAGGGGCCGCCTACAATGAGCAGTTCTTC.

The gene calls are TRBV4-1 and TRBJ2-2; 13 bases align to TRBD2. Germline V gene lookup returns CDR1 MGHRA and CDR2 YSYEKL. The CDR3 runs to 16 residues. V trimming: 1 base; J trimming: 8 bases; junction bases outside the gene matches: 4. The CDR3 region has the DNA TGCGCCAGCAGCCAAGCCGGACTAGCGGGAGTGGGGGAGCTGTTTTTT. Protein: CASSQAGLAGVGELFF.

The CDR3 reads CASSLEARGTQYF. In nucleotides, the CDR3 is TGCGCCAGCAGCTTGGAGGCAAGGGGTACGCAGTATTTT. The rearrangement links TRBV5-1 to TRBJ2-3, with a possible D match to TRBD1 (5 bases). Trimming removed 0 bases at V and 8 bases at J, with 10 bases between. Germline V gives CDR1 SGHRS, CDR2 YFSETQ. CDR3 length equals 13 residues.

The V and J genes are TRBV9 and TRBJ2-7, with TRBD1 matching over 9 bases. V was clipped by 3 bases and J by 7 bases; unmatched bases: 11. CDR1 and CDR2 from the germline V gene are SGDLS and YYNGEE. The CDR3 spans 15 residues. CDR3 amino acids: CASSGGGQGSVEQYF. Written as DNA, the CDR3 is TGTGCCAGCAGCGGCGGGGGACAGGGATCGGTAGAGCAGTACTTC.

The chain links TRBV10-3 to TRBJ2-7, with D maybe TRBD2 (6 bases). The CDR3 is made up of 17 amino acids. CDR1 and CDR2 from the germline V gene are ENHRY and SYGVKD. The V end lost 2 bases, the J end lost 0 bases, and 17 bases lay between the germline ends. The CDR3 DNA reads as TGTGCCATCAGTGAGGGAGGGAGTTTGACAAGCTCCTACGAGCAGTACTTC. Translation gives CAISEGGSLTSSYEQYF.

This chain links TRBV11-2 with TRBJ2-7; D is unresolved. V gave up 5 bases and J gave up 2 bases, with 13 bases separating them. Germline V lookup: CDR1 SGHAT, CDR2 FQNNGV. The CDR3 consists of 14 residues. The CDR3: CASSPDGRTYEQYF. The CDR3 DNA reads as TGTGCCAGCAGCCCAGATGGGCGTACCTACGAGCAGTACTTC.